This TCR beta chain originates from a study of beta chain features in type 1 diabetes. Whole-study findings and limits: A closer apparent resemblance between naive, central memory and Treg TCRB repertoires was seen in patients than in healthy donors. Because the template was cDNA, high-expressing cells might be over-represented. Within each of all four CD4+ subsets, Type 1 diabetes patients had TCRB CDR3s that were moderately but significantly shorter. A potential PCR bias toward shorter templates would be equal in patient and control samples.

With regard to this clone: The antigen remains unidentified.

V trimming: 4 bases; J trimming: 4 bases; junction bases outside the gene matches: 9. The CDR3 is 15 amino acids. In germline, CDR1 is SGHTA, CDR2 FQGTGA. Expressed TCRB transcripts were sequenced because the entire RNA isolate underwent reverse transcription. The protocol was immunoSEQ multiplex PCR, while the TCRdb copy is restricted to in-frame clones and leaves out a portion. The sample includes hundreds of thousands of clones, roughly 15% of them seen just once. This clonotype originated in a woman aged 18-30 years in good health. The chain carries TRBV7-3 and TRBJ2-5; 7 bases are a match to TRBD2. The sample was naive CD4+ T cells from blood. In nucleotides, the CDR3 is TGTGCCAGCAGCTCAGGAGGCGGGAGAGGAGAGACCCAGTACTTC. Its protein is CASSSGGGRGETQYF.